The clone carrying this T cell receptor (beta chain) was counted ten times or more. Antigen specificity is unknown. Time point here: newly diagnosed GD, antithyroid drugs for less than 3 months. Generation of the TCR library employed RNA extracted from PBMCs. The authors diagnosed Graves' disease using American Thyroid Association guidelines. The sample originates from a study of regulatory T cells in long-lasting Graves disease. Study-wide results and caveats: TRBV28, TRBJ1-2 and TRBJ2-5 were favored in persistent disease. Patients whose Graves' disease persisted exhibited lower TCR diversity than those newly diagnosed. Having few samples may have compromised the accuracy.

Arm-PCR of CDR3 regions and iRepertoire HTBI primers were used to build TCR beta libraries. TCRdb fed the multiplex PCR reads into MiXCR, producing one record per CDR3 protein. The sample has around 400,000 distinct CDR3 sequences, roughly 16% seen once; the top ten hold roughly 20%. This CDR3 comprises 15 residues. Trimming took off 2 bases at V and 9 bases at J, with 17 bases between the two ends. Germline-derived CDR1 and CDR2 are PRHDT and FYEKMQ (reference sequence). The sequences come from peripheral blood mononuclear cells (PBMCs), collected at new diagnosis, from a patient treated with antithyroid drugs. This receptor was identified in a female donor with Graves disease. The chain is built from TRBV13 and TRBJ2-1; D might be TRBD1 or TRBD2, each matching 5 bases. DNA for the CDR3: TGTGCCAGCAGCTTATTGGCTAGGCCTGGGGGTGAGCAGTTCTTC. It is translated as CASSLLARPGGEQFF.